This T cell receptor beta chain was sequenced for a study of identical twins. TCRdb processed the 5' RACE reads anew with MiXCR; each CDR3 protein has one entry. In the table there are 450,000 to 600,000 distinct CDR3 sequences, around 24% of which are singletons. This CDR3 spans 20 amino acids. With 0 bases clipped from V and 0 bases from J, the junction kept 11 bases outside the gene matches. Germline values: CDR1 SGHAT, CDR2 FQNNGV. These data were also reused for a study on yellow fever vaccine responses in identical twins.

The TCR originated in a woman under 30 in good health. The chain is built from TRBV11-2 and TRBJ2-1; 10 nucleotides line up with TRBD1. The source material was CD4+ T cells sorted from blood. The CDR3 bases are TGTGCCAGCAGCTTAGAGTTGGGACAGGGGTCAAGGAGCTCCTACAATGAGCAGTTCTTC. Its translation: CASSLELGQGSRSSYNEQFF.